The clone carrying this T cell receptor (beta chain) was counted between two and nine times. Antigen specificity is unknown. Amplification yielded TCR beta CDR3 regions, with RNA transcripts as the source. The TCR CDR3 was amplified in a first-round RT-PCR using the HTBI primer set. One entry per CDR3 protein, called by TCRdb with MiXCR from the multiplex PCR reads. The sample lists fewer than 600,000 distinct CDR3 sequences, approximately 15% occurring once. The data were taken from a study of T cells in Graves' hyperthyroidism and ophthalmopathy. Overall study results and limits: Ophthalmopathy got predicted by the model a median approximately 6 months before its onset.

Germline V gene data show CDR1 as MGHDK and CDR2 as SYGVNS. V gave up 7 bases and J gave up 4 bases, with 13 bases separating them. This CDR3 comprises 13 residues. Researchers barred patients who had uncontrolled infection, other autoimmune disease, pregnancy or lactation. On the basis of clinical symptoms, serum thyroxine and TRAb, thyroid ultrasound and orbital computed tomography, diagnoses were made. The chain employs TRBV25-1 and TRBJ1-2, with D uncertain. The clonotype was recovered from a woman under 30 with Graves' hyperthyroidism. Sequences were obtained from blood. DNA for the CDR3: TGTGCCAGCACGCGGGGAGAGGGCTATGGCTACACCTTC. Protein: CASTRGEGYGYTF.